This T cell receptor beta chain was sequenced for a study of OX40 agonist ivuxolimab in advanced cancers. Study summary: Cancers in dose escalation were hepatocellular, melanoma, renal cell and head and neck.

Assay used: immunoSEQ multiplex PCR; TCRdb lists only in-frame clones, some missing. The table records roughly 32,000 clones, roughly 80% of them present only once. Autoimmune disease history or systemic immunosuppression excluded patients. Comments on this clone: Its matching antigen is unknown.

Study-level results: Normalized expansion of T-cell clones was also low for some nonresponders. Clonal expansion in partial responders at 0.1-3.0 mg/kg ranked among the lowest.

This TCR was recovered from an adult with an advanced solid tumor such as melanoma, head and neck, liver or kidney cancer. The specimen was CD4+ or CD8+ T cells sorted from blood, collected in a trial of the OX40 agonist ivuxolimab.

The CDR3: CASSTRGLAGALWNEQFF. The CDR3 region has the DNA TGTGCCAGTAGTACGCGTGGACTAGCGGGAGCCCTATGGAATGAGCAGTTCTTC. The genes are TRBV19 and TRBJ2-1; 13 nucleotides agree with TRBD2. From germline, CDR1 is LNHDA and CDR2 SQIVND (reference sequence). J gave up 7 bases and V 4 bases, and 13 bases lay outside the gene matches. The CDR3 has 18 amino acids. The full variable domain, in which reference TRBV19 and TRBJ2-1 provide the parts outside the CDR3, is DGGITQSPKYLFRKEGQNVTLSCEQNLNHDAMYWYRQDPGQGLRLIYYSQIVNDFQKGDIAEGYSVSREKKESFPLTVTSAQKNPTAFYLCASSTRGLAGALWNEQFFGPGTRLTVL.